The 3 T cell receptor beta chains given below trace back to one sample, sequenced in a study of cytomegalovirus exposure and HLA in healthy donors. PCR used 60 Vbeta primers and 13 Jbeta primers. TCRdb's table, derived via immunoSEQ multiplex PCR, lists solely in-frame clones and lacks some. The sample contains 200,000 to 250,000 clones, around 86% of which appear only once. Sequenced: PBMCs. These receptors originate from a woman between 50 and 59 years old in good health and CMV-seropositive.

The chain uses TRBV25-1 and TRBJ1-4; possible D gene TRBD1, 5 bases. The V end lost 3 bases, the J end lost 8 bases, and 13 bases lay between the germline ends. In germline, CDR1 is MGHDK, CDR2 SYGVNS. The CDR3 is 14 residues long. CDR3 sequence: CASSDPDRGEKLFF. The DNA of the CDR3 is TGTGCCAGCAGTGACCCGGATCGGGGGGAAAAACTGTTTTTT.

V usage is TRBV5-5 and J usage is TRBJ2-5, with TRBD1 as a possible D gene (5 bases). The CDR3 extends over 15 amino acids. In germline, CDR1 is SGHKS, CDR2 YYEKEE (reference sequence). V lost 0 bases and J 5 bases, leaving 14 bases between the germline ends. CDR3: CASSLGGHEGETQYF. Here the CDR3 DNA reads TGTGCCAGCAGCTTGGGTGGACACGAAGGGGAGACCCAGTACTTC.

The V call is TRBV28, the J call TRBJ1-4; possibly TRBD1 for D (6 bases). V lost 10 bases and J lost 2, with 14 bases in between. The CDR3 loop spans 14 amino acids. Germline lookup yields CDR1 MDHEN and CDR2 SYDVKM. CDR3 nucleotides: TGTGCCACCACGGAGGGGGGGACTAATGAAAAACTGTTTTTT. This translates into CATTEGGTNEKLFF.